The rows below give T cell receptor beta chains drawn from one sample of a study of T cell changes during pregnancy in multiple sclerosis. The data were produced by immunoSEQ multiplex PCR, yet TCRdb's version contains in-frame clones alone and is incomplete. The sample lists around 38,000 clones, roughly 89% occurring once. The input for sequencing was CD8+ T cells from peripheral blood mononuclear cells, taken in the second trimester of pregnancy. The receptors stem from a female donor with multiple sclerosis, enrolled in a pregnancy study. The CDR3 runs from the conserved cysteine through the conserved F or W. D genes are given only for firm matches. Only some rows state a clone size, as once, few, many or a class for expanded clones.

TRBD1,TRBV7-6,TRBJ2-1,once,TGTGCCAGCAGCTTAGAGCAGGGGGCTTTGGGTGAGCAGTTCTTC,CASSLEQGALGEQFF
NA,TRBV21-1,TRBJ2-7,NA,TGTGCCAGCAGCCCCGAGGTAATCAGCTCCTACGAGCAGTACTTC,CASSPEVISSYEQYF
NA,TRBV13,TRBJ1-2,NA,TGTGCCAGCAGCTCAGGGAGCGTCGGCTACACCTTC,CASSSGSVGYTF
NA,TRBV4-2,TRBJ1-1,NA,TGTGCCAGCAGCCAAGATTGGGGGGCTGAAGCTTTCTTT,CASSQDWGAEAFF
NA,TRBV5-1,TRBJ1-4,NA,TGCGCCAGCAGCGCCACAGGTCTATATAATGAAAAACTGTTTTTT,CASSATGLYNEKLFF
TRBD1,TRBV2,TRBJ1-2,NA,TGTGCCAGCAGTGATCGGGACAGGGACTATGGCTACACCTTC,CASSDRDRDYGYTF
NA,TRBV11-2,TRBJ2-2,NA,TGTGCCAGCAGCTTAGATGGGGCTCACACCGGGGAGCTGTTTTTT,CASSLDGAHTGELFF
NA,TRBV4-3,TRBJ2-3,NA,TGCGCCAGCAGCCAAGATCTGACAGATACGCAGTATTTT,CASSQDLTDTQYF
TRBD2,TRBV27,TRBJ2-5,NA,TGTGCCAGCAGAAGCCTAGCGGGGGGGCAACAAGAGACCCAGTACTTC,CASRSLAGGQQETQYF
TRBD1,TRBV9,TRBJ1-1,few,TGTGCCAGCAGCGCAGGGCAGGGGGCTGAAGCTTTCTTT,CASSAGQGAEAFF
NA,TRBV6-5,TRBJ2-5,NA,TGTGCCAGCAGTTCAGGGTTCTTCCAAGAGACCCAGTACTTC,CASSSGFFQETQYF
NA,TRBV29-1,TRBJ1-5,few,TGCAGCGCATTGACAGATAGCAATCAGCCCCAGCATTTT,CSALTDSNQPQHF
TRBD2,TRBV7-2,TRBJ2-7,NA,TGTGCCAGCAGCTTAGCGGGGGGGCTAGCGGGACCGATTTCCTACGAGCAGTACTTC,CASSLAGGLAGPISYEQYF
TRBD1,TRBV19,TRBJ1-1,NA,TGTGCCAGTAGTACCCCGGGACAGGAGTCGGCGGACACTGAAGCTTTCTTT,CASSTPGQESADTEAFF
NA,TRBV11-2,TRBJ1-4,NA,TGTGCCAGCAGCTTCTCACAGACAACTAATGAAAAACTGTTTTTT,CASSFSQTTNEKLFF
NA,TRBV11-2,TRBJ2-2,NA,TGTGCCAGCAGCTCAATCCGGACTAACACCGGGGAGCTGTTTTTT,CASSSIRTNTGELFF
NA,TRBV10-2,TRBJ2-1,NA,TGCGCCAGCAGTTCTTTCGGCCGACAGAGCAACTACAATGAGCAGTTCTTC,CASSSFGRQSNYNEQFF
NA,TRBV9,TRBJ2-1,NA,TGTGCCAGCAGTACATCGACGGGTTTCAGTGAGCAGTTCTTC,CASSTSTGFSEQFF
TRBD1,TRBV19,TRBJ1-5,NA,TGTGCCAGTAGTGCTCTGGACAGGGAGGATCAGCCCCAGCATTTT,CASSALDREDQPQHF
NA,TRBV21-1,TRBJ2-7,NA,TGTGCCAGCAGCAAAGTAGAGGGATCATACTACGAGCAGTACTTC,CASSKVEGSYYEQYF
NA,TRBV12-5,TRBJ1-1,NA,TGTGCTAGTGGTTTGGCCCCCTACTCCGAAGCTTTCTTT,CASGLAPYSEAFF
NA,TRBV5-6,TRBJ2-3,NA,TGTGCCAGCAGTCAAACCAGGCTGGTTAGTCAGCTTCGCACAGATACGCAGTATTTT,CASSQTRLVSQLRTDTQYF
TRBD1,TRBV5-5,TRBJ1-4,NA,TGTGCCAGCAGCCAACAGGGGGCCGTTGAAAAACTGTTTTTT,CASSQQGAVEKLFF
NA,TRBV4-1,TRBJ2-7,NA,TGCGCCAGCAGCCTCACCGAGACAGGCTTCTCCTACGAGCAGTACTTC,CASSLTETGFSYEQYF
TRBD1,TRBV2,TRBJ2-7,NA,TGTGCCAGCAGTGAAGGACAGGGGAGCTCCTACGAGCAGTACTTC,CASSEGQGSSYEQYF
TRBD2,TRBV13,TRBJ2-1,NA,TGTGCCAGCAGCTTAACGCTAGCGGGAGCGTATGAGCAGTTCTTC,CASSLTLAGAYEQFF
TRBD2,TRBV7-9,TRBJ2-1,NA,TGTGCCAGCAGCCCGGGACTAGCGGGGGGGACGTCCTACAATGAGCAGTTCTTC,CASSPGLAGGTSYNEQFF
TRBD2,TRBV5-6,TRBJ2-7,NA,TGTGCCAGCAACCTGGGACTAGCTGGCGAGCAGTACTTC,CASNLGLAGEQYF
TRBD2,TRBV6-1,TRBJ2-7,NA,TGTGCCAGCAGTGGGGGACTAGCGGGGTTAGACGAGCAGTACTTC,CASSGGLAGLDEQYF
NA,TRBV7-2,TRBJ1-5,once,TGTGCCAGCAGCTTACGGGGGGCGGCGAGCAATCAGCCCCAGCATTTT,CASSLRGAASNQPQHF
NA,TRBV27,TRBJ2-3,NA,TGTGCCAGCAGCGTCCTAGGTGGAATAGATACGCAGTATTTT,CASSVLGGIDTQYF
TRBD2,TRBV27,TRBJ2-3,NA,TGTGCCAGCAAACCGGGACTAGCGGAAGACCTTCAGGGCACAGATACGCAGTATTTT,CASKPGLAEDLQGTDTQYF
NA,TRBV27,TRBJ2-2,NA,TGTGCCAGCAGTTTAGCTGTGGGAGTGGTTACCGGGGAGCTGTTTTTT,CASSLAVGVVTGELFF
TRBD1,TRBV7-9,TRBJ1-2,few,TGTGCCAGCAGCTTGGGACAGTACTATGGCTACACCTTC,CASSLGQYYGYTF
TRBD1,TRBV5-4,TRBJ2-7,once,TGTGCCAGCAGCCCAGGACAGGGGGCGTCATACGAGCAGTACTTC,CASSPGQGASYEQYF
TRBD1,TRBV9,TRBJ2-7,NA,TGTGCCAGCAGCGTGGGGACAGGCTCAAACCACGAGCAGTACTTC,CASSVGTGSNHEQYF
NA,TRBV5-1,TRBJ1-1,NA,TGCGCCAGCAGCTTGGAACCGGGGTCGAACACTGAAGCTTTCTTT,CASSLEPGSNTEAFF
TRBD1,TRBV2,TRBJ2-7,NA,TGTGCCAGCAGTGAATGGGTGACAGGGAGCTCCTACGAGCAGTACTTC,CASSEWVTGSSYEQYF
NA,TRBV7-9,TRBJ1-4,NA,TGTGCCAGCAGCTCGACAGCTACAGCTAATGAAAAACTGTTTTTT,CASSSTATANEKLFF
TRBD1,TRBV6-5,TRBJ2-1,once,TGTGCCAGCAGTTACACGACAGGGGGGCTCAATGAGCAGTTCTTC,CASSYTTGGLNEQFF